The 23 T cell receptor beta chains below all came from one sample that was sequenced in a study of blood T cell repertoires in COVID-19. Assay: immunoSEQ multiplex PCR; the TCRdb copy retains only in-frame clones and omits some. The sample lists 100,000 to 150,000 clones; around three quarters were seen once. The sample taken for sequencing was peripheral blood. The origin of the receptors is a middle-aged man with active or convalescent COVID-19.

The chain joins TRBV19 to TRBJ1-1; perhaps TRBD1 as D (6 bases). Germline-derived CDR1 and CDR2 are LNHDA and SQIVND (reference sequence). The CDR3 is made up of 16 amino acids. The V end was cut by 1 base, the J end by 9 bases, with 21 bases between. The CDR3 DNA is TGTGCCAGTAGTATAGGGGGGGGCAGGGGCTCCGGCAAAGCTTTCTTT. Amino acid sequence: CASSIGGGRGSGKAFF.

The chain has TRBV14 and TRBJ1-6; 7 nucleotides match TRBD1. The J segment lost 8 bases and the V segment lost 4 bases, leaving 11 bases of the junction unmatched. CDR3 length equals 16 residues. Germline CDR1 is SGHDN and CDR2 is FVKESK. The CDR3 bases are TGTGCCAGCAGCCTCAGAAGGGGGCAGGACGATTCACCCCTCCACTTT. It is translated as CASSLRRGQDDSPLHF.

This clone was detected once. In nucleotides, the CDR3 is TGTGCCATCAGTGCGTCTACGAGTGGCTACACCTTC. Its translation is CAISASTSGYTF. V and J are TRBV10-3 and TRBJ1-2; D remains unclear. CDR1 is ENHRY, CDR2 SYGVKD, per germline. Deletions cut 4 bases from V and 7 bases from J, with 10 bases between. The CDR3 has 12 residues.

The chain joins TRBV11-2 to TRBJ2-1; D might be TRBD2 (6 bases). Germline values: CDR1 SGHAT, CDR2 FQNNGV. The CDR3 sequence is 14 residues long. Trimming stripped 0 bases from V and 10 bases from J, with 13 bases between. The CDR3 loop is CASSLDPTSYEQFF. The CDR3, as DNA: TGTGCCAGCAGCTTAGACCCGACTAGTTACGAGCAGTTCTTC.

The chain couples TRBV6-5 to TRBJ1-2; 8 bases map to TRBD1. J gave up 4 bases and V 6 bases, and 10 bases lay outside the gene matches. Germline CDR1 MNHEY, CDR2 SVGAGI. The CDR3 is 15 residues long. The CDR3 spells CASRPDGQGLYGYTF. Written as DNA, the CDR3 is TGTGCCAGCAGACCCGATGGACAGGGACTCTATGGCTACACCTTC.

The rearrangement uses TRBV28 and TRBJ1-2; no reliable D call. This CDR3 is 14 amino acids long. In germline, CDR1 is MDHEN, CDR2 SYDVKM. V shed 3 bases and J shed 2 bases, with 10 bases lying between them. CDR3 bases: TGTGCCAGCAGTTTCCCGAACTTCAACTATGGCTACACCTTC. This encodes CASSFPNFNYGYTF.

This rearrangement joins TRBV6-6 to TRBJ1-6; D possibly corresponds to TRBD1 (5 bases). Germline loops: CDR1 MNHNY, CDR2 SVGAGI (reference sequence). This CDR3 has 12 amino acids. V lost 2 bases to trimming and J lost 14 bases, with 10 bases between them. CDR3 in amino acids: CASSYQEGTLHF. CDR3 in DNA: TGTGCCAGCAGTTACCAGGAGGGGACCCTCCACTTT.

To note about this clone: The sample has other DNA sequences that encode this CDR3 too. The J gene is TRBJ1-5, the V gene TRBV15; D might be TRBD1 (6 bases). V lost 0 bases to trimming and J lost 5 bases, with 11 bases between them. The germline CDR1 and CDR2 sequences are LNHNV and YYDKDF (reference sequence). This CDR3 has 15 amino acids. CDR3 protein: CATSREQGGHQPQHF. The CDR3, as DNA: TGTGCCACCAGCAGAGAACAGGGTGGTCATCAGCCCCAGCATTTT.

The chain employs TRBV5-1 and TRBJ1-1; tentatively, D is TRBD1 (6 bases). The germline V gene encodes CDR1 SGHRS and CDR2 YFSETQ. V dropped 2 bases and J dropped 7 bases, with 12 bases sitting between them. The CDR3 loop spans 13 amino acids. CDR3 sequence reads: CASSLGGGGEAFF. As DNA, the CDR3 is TGCGCCAGCAGCTTAGGGGGAGGGGGTGAAGCTTTCTTT. The entire variable domain, with the rest obtained from reference TRBV5-1 and TRBJ1-1, is as follows: KAGVTQTPRYLIKTRGQQVTLSCSPISGHRSVSWYQQTPGQGLQFLFEYFSETQRNKGNFPGRFSGRQFSNSRSEMNVSTLELGDSALYLCASSLGGGGEAFFGQGTRLTVV.

The chain joins TRBV6-5 to TRBJ2-7; D uncertain. The CDR3 consists of 13 residues. Germline CDR1 MNHEY, CDR2 SVGAGI. V was shortened by 2 bases and J by 0 bases, with 5 bases between the two germline ends. CDR3 loop: CASSYPSSYEQYF. Here the CDR3 DNA reads TGTGCCAGCAGTTACCCGAGCTCCTACGAGCAGTACTTC.

V is TRBV5-6 and J is TRBJ2-7; D is undetermined. Germline CDR1 and CDR2: SGHDT and YYEEEE. This CDR3 spans 13 amino acids. Trimming cost V 0 bases and J 2 bases, with 6 bases left between them. CDR3 nucleotide sequence: TGTGCCAGCAGCTTGGTCAAAACCTACGAGCAGTACTTC. It is translated as CASSLVKTYEQYF. Supplemented by reference TRBV5-6 and TRBJ2-7, the full variable domain reads DAGVTQSPTHLIKTRGQQVTLRCSPKSGHDTVSWYQQALGQGPQFIFQYYEEEERQRGNFPDRFSGHQFPNYSSELNVNALLLGDSALYLCASSLVKTYEQYFGPGTRLTVT.

This chain connects TRBV19 to TRBJ1-2; 7 positions agree with TRBD1. Germline CDR1 is LNHDA and CDR2 is SQIVND (reference sequence). This CDR3 has 16 residues. Trimming took 4 bases from V and 1 from J; bases not matched to a gene: 9. The CDR3 reads CASSTPDRPYNYGYTF. In nucleotides, the CDR3 is TGTGCCAGTAGTACCCCGGACAGGCCTTATAACTATGGCTACACCTTC.

The chain couples TRBV7-3 to TRBJ1-3; D is unresolved. The ends were cut back, 3 bases at V and 4 bases at J, with 19 bases in the middle. This CDR3 has 17 amino acids. Germline V lookup: CDR1 SGHTA, CDR2 FQGTGA. CDR3 in DNA: TGTGCCAGCAGCTTTCATAGGTCGGAGGGAACAGGAAACACCATATATTTT. Translating it yields CASSFHRSEGTGNTIYF.

Note on this clone: Germline is not matched at one junction end, which may reflect a read error. The chain has TRBV6-5 and TRBJ1-1; 11 bases map to TRBD1. The CDR3 runs 13 residues. CDR1 is MNHEY, CDR2 SVGAGI, per germline. CDR3 residues: CASSSGQGGRVGF. The DNA for the CDR3 is TGTGCCAGCAGCTCGGGACAGGGGGGACGGGTTGGCTTT.

The CDR3 region is CASSLTGGGGGNSPLHF. For the CDR3, the DNA is TGTGCCAGCAGCTTAACAGGCGGGGGAGGAGGCAATTCACCCCTCCACTTT. The chain joins TRBV7-3 to TRBJ1-6; a weak D match, TRBD1 (5 bases). The CDR3 contains 17 residues. Germline assignment: CDR1 SGHTA and CDR2 FQGTGA. The ends were cut back, 0 bases at V and 7 bases at J, with 16 bases in the middle.

This clone showed up just a few times. This sequence joins TRBV7-8 and TRBJ1-2; TRBD1 matches 9 bases. From germline, CDR1 is SGHVS and CDR2 FQNEAQ. With 4 bases clipped from V and 7 bases from J, the junction kept 13 bases outside the gene matches. The CDR3 has 16 amino acids. CDR3 in amino acids: CASSSAWTGESSGYTF. The CDR3 nucleotides read TGTGCCAGCAGCTCCGCTTGGACAGGGGAGTCGAGTGGCTACACCTTC.

Here the CDR3 reads CSVGAGGNQPQHF. In nucleotides, the CDR3 is TGCAGCGTTGGTGCGGGAGGCAATCAGCCCCAGCATTTT. V usage is TRBV29-1 and J usage is TRBJ1-5; D uncertain. V dropped 4 bases and J dropped 2 bases, with 9 bases sitting between them. The CDR3 totals 13 residues. The germline CDR1 and CDR2 sequences are SQVTM and ANQGSEA.

This clone occurred a few times. The V gene is TRBV2, the J gene TRBJ2-2; 7 bases line up with TRBD2. The CDR3 extends over 15 amino acids. From germline, CDR1 is SNHLY and CDR2 FYNNEI. V shed 4 bases, J shed 8 bases, and the junction held 10 bases outside the gene matches. This CDR3 is CASSVEASGIGELFF. CDR3 DNA: TGTGCCAGCAGTGTCGAGGCTAGCGGTATAGGGGAGCTGTTTTTT.

The sample holds many counts of this clone. The chain has TRBV30 and TRBJ1-5, with a possible D match to TRBD1 (6 bases). The V gene's germline CDR1 is GTSNPN and CDR2 SVGIG (reference sequence). The germline V and J ends were trimmed by 1 base and 5 bases, with 9 bases remaining between them. The CDR3 loop spans 13 amino acids. CDR3 DNA sequence: TGTGCCTGGAGTGCTAAGGGGGATCAGCCCCAGCATTTT. Amino acids: CAWSAKGDQPQHF.

The chain joins TRBV6-5 to TRBJ1-1; 8 bases line up with TRBD1. Germline V gene lookup returns CDR1 MNHEY and CDR2 SVGAGI. CDR3 length: 15 residues. Trimming cost V 6 bases and J 1 base; bases outside gene matches: 7. CDR3 amino acids: CASSQPGQGNTEAFF. CDR3 coding DNA: TGTGCCAGCAGCCAACCCGGACAGGGGAACACTGAAGCTTTCTTT.

V is TRBV7-9 and J is TRBJ2-1, with D unresolved. V gave up 5 bases and J gave up 8 bases, with 13 bases separating them. The CDR3 covers 13 residues. Germline values: CDR1 SEHNR, CDR2 FQNEAQ (reference sequence). CDR3 in amino acids: CASSRTHPDEQFF. In DNA form, the CDR3 reads TGTGCCAGCAGCCGTACCCATCCGGATGAGCAGTTCTTC.

The gene calls are TRBV30 and TRBJ1-2; TRBD1 matches at 7 bases. The ends lost 1 base at V and 7 bases at J; junction bases unmatched: 9. Germline V gives CDR1 GTSNPN, CDR2 SVGIG (reference sequence). The CDR3 sequence is 14 residues long. The DNA of the CDR3 is TGTGCCTGGAGTGCCCTACAGGGGTTGGGTGGCTACACCTTC. Protein product: CAWSALQGLGGYTF.

V gene TRBV4-3 combines with J gene TRBJ1-2; 12 bases align to TRBD1. Germline trimming cut 4 bases from V and 5 bases from J; bases unmatched to any gene: 14. Germline V lookup: CDR1 LGHNA, CDR2 YSLEER. CDR3 length: 18 residues. The DNA for the CDR3 is TGCGCCAGCAGCCGGTCAAGCGCCGGGGACAGGGGGCTGTATGGCTACACCTTC. This gives the protein CASSRSSAGDRGLYGYTF.